The 12 T cell receptor beta chains listed next were all sequenced from one sample in a study of human T cells and chemical hapten exposure. TCRdb re-called the RACE reads with MiXCR, one entry per CDR3 protein. This table has more than 75,000 distinct CDR3 sequences, around 8.7% appearing once. As for time point: healthy volunteer bleed at 6 weeks. Extraction yielded total RNA from whole blood (unfractionated). Sequencing was carried out using whole blood. The receptors were gathered from a male donor in good health. Some clones in this sample may be carry-over from other donors' samples.

This clonotype was seen more than once but under ten times. The CDR3 loop is CSWTSGGETQYF. CDR3 sequence (DNA): TGCAGTTGGACTAGCGGGGGAGAGACCCAGTACTTC. The chain has TRBV29-1 and TRBJ2-5; 13 bases line up with TRBD2. The V gene's germline CDR1 is SQVTM and CDR2 ANQGSEA. The CDR3 runs to 12 residues.

This clonotype turned up a few times. The chain joins TRBV7-6 to TRBJ1-2; no reliable D call. V was cut by 5 bases and J by 0 bases, with 7 bases left in between. CDR3 length: 13 residues. The germline gives CDR1 SGHVS, CDR2 FNYEAQ. Here the CDR3 reads CASSPGANYGYTF. The CDR3 DNA sequence: TGTGCCAGCAGCCCTGGGGCTAACTATGGCTACACCTTC.

CDR3 sequence (DNA): TGTGCCAGCAGTTTAATGTACGAGGGCGGCACAGATACGCAGTATTTT. Protein product: CASSLMYEGGTDTQYF. The rearrangement joins TRBV12-3 or TRBV12-4 to TRBJ2-3; D possibly corresponds to TRBD2 (5 bases). Trimming took 2 bases from V and 1 from J, leaving 13 bases between them. The CDR3 extends over 16 amino acids.

This clonotype was counted many times. The gene calls are TRBV20-1 and TRBJ1-2; D ambiguous. Germline values: CDR1 DFQATT, CDR2 SNEGSKA (reference sequence). The CDR3 has 12 amino acids. Trimming left V 1 base short and J 12 bases short, with 15 bases between. The CDR3 region has the DNA TGCAGTGCTAGAGGAACCCCCCAGACCCACACCTTC. It codes for CSARGTPQTHTF.

The gene calls are TRBV30 and TRBJ2-1, with D tentatively TRBD1 (5 bases). Deletions cut 2 bases from V and 6 bases from J, with 8 bases between. The CDR3 is made up of 12 amino acids. Germline V lookup: CDR1 GTSNPN, CDR2 SVGIG (reference sequence). The CDR3 region has the DNA TGTGCCTGGAGTCCTGACAGCAATGAGCAGTTCTTC. Translated: CAWSPDSNEQFF.

V gene TRBV5-5 combines with J gene TRBJ2-7; TRBD2 agrees at 9 bases. The CDR3 extends over 16 amino acids. V was pared by 2 bases and J by 1 base, with 7 bases of the junction left unmatched. Looked up from germline, CDR1 is SGHKS and CDR2 is YYEKEE (reference sequence). CDR3 nucleotides: TGTGCCAGCAGCTTCGTTTCTAGCGGGGTGTCCTACGAGCAGTACTTC. Protein sequence: CASSFVSSGVSYEQYF.

The rearrangement links TRBV30 to TRBJ1-2; D is uncertain. Trimming removed 3 bases from V and 1 base from J, with 9 bases in between. The CDR3 consists of 13 residues. Germline CDR1 is GTSNPN and CDR2 is SVGIG (reference sequence). The CDR3: CAWSAGVNYGYTF. CDR3 nucleotide sequence: TGTGCCTGGAGCGCCGGAGTTAACTATGGCTACACCTTC.

This clonotype appeared a few times. This chain joins TRBV7-9 and TRBJ2-7; D is ambiguous. Germline values: CDR1 SEHNR, CDR2 FQNEAQ (reference sequence). Trimming cost V 4 bases and J 6 bases, with 7 bases left between them. The CDR3 covers 11 residues. CDR3 nucleotides: TGTGCCAGCAGCTCGCATGCCGAGCAGTACTTC. It translates to CASSSHAEQYF.

In this sample, this clonotype turned up a few times. This chain uses TRBV12-3 or TRBV12-4 with TRBJ1-6; D perhaps matches TRBD1 (6 bases). The CDR3 is 14 amino acids. V was clipped by 6 bases and J by 7 bases, with 13 bases between them. CDR3 residues: CASRSGTPNSPLHF. CDR3 coding DNA: TGTGCCAGCAGATCCGGGACACCCAATTCACCCCTCCACTTT.

This clonotype was seen many times. The V and J genes are TRBV10-3 and TRBJ1-2, with D unclear. Germline V CDR1 and CDR2: ENHRY, SYGVKD. CDR3 length: 12 residues. V was pared by 7 bases and J by 6 bases, with 12 bases between. CDR3 nucleotide sequence: TGTGCCATCAAGCAAGCTTTGGATGGCTACACCTTC. Protein: CAIKQALDGYTF.

This chain links TRBV5-1 with TRBJ2-1; either TRBD1 or TRBD2 may fit D (6 bases each). V was shortened by 1 base and J by 6 bases, with 11 bases between the two germline ends. Germline V gives CDR1 SGHRS, CDR2 YFSETQ. The CDR3 runs 14 residues. As DNA, the CDR3 is TGCGCCAGCAGCTTGATGGGGGGCGGCAATGAGCAGTTCTTC. Its translation: CASSLMGGGNEQFF.

This clonotype was seen a few times. The genes are TRBV2 and TRBJ1-4, with a weak D call TRBD1 (5 bases). V was pared by 4 bases and J by 0 bases, with 12 bases between. Germline V CDR1 and CDR2: SNHLY, FYNNEI. The CDR3 consists of 16 residues. CDR3 nucleotides: TGTGCCAGCAGTGTCGTCGGGGCCCCAACTAATGAAAAACTGTTTTTT. Amino acid sequence: CASSVVGAPTNEKLFF.